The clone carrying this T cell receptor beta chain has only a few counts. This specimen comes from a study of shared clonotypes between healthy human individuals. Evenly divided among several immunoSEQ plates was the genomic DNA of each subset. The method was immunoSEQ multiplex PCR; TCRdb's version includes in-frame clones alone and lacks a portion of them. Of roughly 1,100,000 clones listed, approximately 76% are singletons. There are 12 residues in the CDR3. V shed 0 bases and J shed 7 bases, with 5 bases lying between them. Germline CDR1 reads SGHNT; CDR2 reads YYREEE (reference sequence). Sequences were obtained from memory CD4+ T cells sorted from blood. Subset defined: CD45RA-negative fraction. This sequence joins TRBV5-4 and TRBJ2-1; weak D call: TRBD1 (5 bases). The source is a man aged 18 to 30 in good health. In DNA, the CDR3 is TGTGCCAGCAGCTTGGACAGGAATGAGCAGTTCTTC. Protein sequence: CASSLDRNEQFF.